This entry concerns a single T cell receptor (beta chain). Researchers took RNA transcripts and amplified the TCR beta CDR3 regions from them. The HTBI primer set drove a first-round RT-PCR of the TCR CDR3. TCRdb re-called the multiplex PCR reads through MiXCR, storing one row per CDR3 protein. The table lists around 700,000 distinct CDR3 sequences, around a sixth of them singletons, with roughly a sixth in the top ten. The CDR3 is 14 amino acids. CDR1 is LNHDA, CDR2 SQIVND, per germline (reference sequence). The J segment lost 1 base and the V segment lost 9 bases, leaving 6 bases of the junction unmatched. This specimen comes from a study of T cells in Graves' hyperthyroidism and ophthalmopathy. Orbital computed tomography, thyroid ultrasound, serum thyroxine and TRAb, and clinical symptoms together informed the diagnoses.

This clonotype was sampled from a woman in her forties or fifties with Graves' hyperthyroidism that later progressed to Graves' ophthalmopathy. V gene TRBV19 combines with J gene TRBJ2-5; the match to TRBD2 covers 9 bases. The specimen sequenced was blood. The CDR3 region is CASRSGGLQETQYF. The CDR3 DNA reads as TGTGCCAGCCGAAGCGGGGGGCTCCAAGAGACCCAGTACTTC.